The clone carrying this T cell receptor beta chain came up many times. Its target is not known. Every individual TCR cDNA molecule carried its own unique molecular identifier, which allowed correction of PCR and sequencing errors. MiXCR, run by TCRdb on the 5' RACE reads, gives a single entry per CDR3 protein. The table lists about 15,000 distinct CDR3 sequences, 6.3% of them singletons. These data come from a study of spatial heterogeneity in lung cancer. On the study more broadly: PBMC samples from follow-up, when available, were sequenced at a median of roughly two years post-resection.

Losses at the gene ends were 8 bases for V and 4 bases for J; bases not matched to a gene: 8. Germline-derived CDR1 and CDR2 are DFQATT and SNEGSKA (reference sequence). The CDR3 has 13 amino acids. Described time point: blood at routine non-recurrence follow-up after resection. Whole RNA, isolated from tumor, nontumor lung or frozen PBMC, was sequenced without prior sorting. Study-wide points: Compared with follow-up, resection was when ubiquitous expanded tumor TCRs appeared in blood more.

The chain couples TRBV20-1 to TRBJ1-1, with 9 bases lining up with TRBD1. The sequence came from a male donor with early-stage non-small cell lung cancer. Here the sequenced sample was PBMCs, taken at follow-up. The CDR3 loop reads CSSTGGLGTEAFF. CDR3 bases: TGCAGTTCCACAGGGGGCTTGGGCACTGAAGCTTTCTTT.